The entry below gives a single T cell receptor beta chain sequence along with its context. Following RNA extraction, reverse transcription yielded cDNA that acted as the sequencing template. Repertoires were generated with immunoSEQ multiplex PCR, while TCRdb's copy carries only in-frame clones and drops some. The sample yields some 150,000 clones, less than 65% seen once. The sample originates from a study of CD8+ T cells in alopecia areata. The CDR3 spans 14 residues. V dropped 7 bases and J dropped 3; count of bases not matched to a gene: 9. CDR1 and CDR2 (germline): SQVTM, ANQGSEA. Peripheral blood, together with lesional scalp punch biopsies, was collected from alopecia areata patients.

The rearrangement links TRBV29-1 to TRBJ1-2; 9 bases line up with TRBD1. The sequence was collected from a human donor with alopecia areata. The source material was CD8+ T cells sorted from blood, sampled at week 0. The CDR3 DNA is TGCAGCGCCCTGGGACAGGGATTCGACTATGGCTACACCTTC. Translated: CSALGQGFDYGYTF.